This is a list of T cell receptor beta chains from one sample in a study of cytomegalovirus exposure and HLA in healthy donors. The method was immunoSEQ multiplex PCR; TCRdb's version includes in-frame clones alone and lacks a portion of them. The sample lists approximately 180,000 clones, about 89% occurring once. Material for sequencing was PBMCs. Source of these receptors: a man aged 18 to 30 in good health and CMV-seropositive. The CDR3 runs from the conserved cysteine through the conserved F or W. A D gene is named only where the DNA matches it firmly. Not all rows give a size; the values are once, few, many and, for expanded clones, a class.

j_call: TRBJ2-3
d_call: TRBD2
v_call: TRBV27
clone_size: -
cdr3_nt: TGTGCCAGCAGTCCCAGACTAGCTAATACGCAGTATTTT
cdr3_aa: CASSPRLANTQYF

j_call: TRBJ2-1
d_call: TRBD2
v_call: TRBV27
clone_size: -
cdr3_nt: TGTGCCAGCAGTCTCGGGGGACTAGCGGTTTACAATGAGCAGTTCTTC
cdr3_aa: CASSLGGLAVYNEQFF

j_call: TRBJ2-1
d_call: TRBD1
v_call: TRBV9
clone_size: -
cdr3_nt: TGTGCCAGCAACGAGGGGGCCTCCTACAATGAGCAGTTCTTC
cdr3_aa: CASNEGASYNEQFF

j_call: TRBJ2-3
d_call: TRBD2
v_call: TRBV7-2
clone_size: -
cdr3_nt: TGTGCCAGCAGCTTAGACTGGGCGGGGGTGGCAGATACGCAGTATTTT
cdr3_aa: CASSLDWAGVADTQYF

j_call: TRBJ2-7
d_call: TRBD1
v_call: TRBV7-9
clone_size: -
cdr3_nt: TGTGCCAGCAGCTTTGCAGGACAGGGAAAGCACGAGCAGTACTTC
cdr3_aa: CASSFAGQGKHEQYF

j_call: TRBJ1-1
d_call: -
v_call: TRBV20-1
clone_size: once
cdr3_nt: TGCAGTGCTACGCGGACAGAAGAAGCTTTCTTT
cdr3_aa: CSATRTEEAFF

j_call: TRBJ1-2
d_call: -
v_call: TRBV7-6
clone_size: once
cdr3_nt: TGTGCCAGCAGCTTACAGGGCAACTCCTACTATGGCTACACCTTC
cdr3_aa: CASSLQGNSYYGYTF

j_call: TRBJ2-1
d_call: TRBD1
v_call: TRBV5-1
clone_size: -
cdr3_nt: TGCGCCAGCAGCTCCACGACAGGGAGCACAGTGGAGCAGTTCTTC
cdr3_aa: CASSSTTGSTVEQFF

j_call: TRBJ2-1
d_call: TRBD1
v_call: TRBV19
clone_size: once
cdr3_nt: TGTGCCAGTAGTATCCAGGACAGGGGTCATGAGCAGTTCTTC
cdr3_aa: CASSIQDRGHEQFF

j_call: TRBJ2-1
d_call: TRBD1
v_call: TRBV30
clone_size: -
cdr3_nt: TGTGCCTGGTTACAGGGGGCGAAAATCAATGAGCAGTTCTTC
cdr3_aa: CAWLQGAKINEQFF

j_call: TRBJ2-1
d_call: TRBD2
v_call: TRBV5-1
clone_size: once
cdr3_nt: TGCGCCTGCGGGGAGCGGGGGAGCCTCGATGAGCAGTTCTTC
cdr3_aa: CACGERGSLDEQFF

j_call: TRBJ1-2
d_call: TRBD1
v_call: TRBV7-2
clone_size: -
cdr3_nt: TGTGCCAGCAGCTTAGGGACAGGGGTGGGGTATGGCTACACCTTC
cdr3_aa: CASSLGTGVGYGYTF

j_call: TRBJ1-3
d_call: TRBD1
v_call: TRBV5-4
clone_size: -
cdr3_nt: TGTGCCAGCAGCTTGGATTGGGACAGTGAATCAAATTTT
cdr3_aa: CASSLDWDSESNF

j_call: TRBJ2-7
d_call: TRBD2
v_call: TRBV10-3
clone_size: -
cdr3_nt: TGTGCCATCAGTGAGCCAGCGGGAGGGGAGTACGAGCAGTACTTC
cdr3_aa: CAISEPAGGEYEQYF

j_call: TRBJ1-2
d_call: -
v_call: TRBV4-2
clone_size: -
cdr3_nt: TGTGCCAGCAGCCAAGGGGGGGACTATGGCTACACCTTC
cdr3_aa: CASSQGGDYGYTF

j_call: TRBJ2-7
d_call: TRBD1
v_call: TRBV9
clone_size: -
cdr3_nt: TGTGCCAGCACTCCGGGCTCGGAACAGGGGGCGACCTACGAGCAGTACTTC
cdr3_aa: CASTPGSEQGATYEQYF

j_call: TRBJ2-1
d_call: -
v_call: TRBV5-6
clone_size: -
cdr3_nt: TGTGCCAGCAGGAGGAAGCCGACGAGCTCCTACAATGAGCAGTTCTTC
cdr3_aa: CASRRKPTSSYNEQFF

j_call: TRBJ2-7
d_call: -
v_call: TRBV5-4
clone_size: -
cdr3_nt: TGTGCCAGCAGCTTGGTGGGGGGACGGGGCTACGAGCAGTACTTC
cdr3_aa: CASSLVGGRGYEQYF

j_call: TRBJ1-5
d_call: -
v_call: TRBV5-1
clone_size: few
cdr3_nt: TGCGCCAGCAGCTTGGCCGCGGGTTTGGGTCAGCCCCAGCATTTT
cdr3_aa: CASSLAAGLGQPQHF

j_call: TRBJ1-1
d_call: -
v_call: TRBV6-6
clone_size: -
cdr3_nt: TGTGCCAGCAGTTTCACACCGACAGGGAACACTGAAGCTTTCTTT
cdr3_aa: CASSFTPTGNTEAFF

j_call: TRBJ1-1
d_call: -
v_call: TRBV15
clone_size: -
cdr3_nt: TGTGCCACCAGCAGAGATAAATGGGACACTATAGACACTGAAGCTTTCTTT
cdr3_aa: CATSRDKWDTIDTEAFF

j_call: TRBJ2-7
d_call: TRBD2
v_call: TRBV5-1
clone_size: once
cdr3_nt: TGCGCCAGCAGCTTTAGGACTAGCGGTTCCTACGAGCAGTACTTC
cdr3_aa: CASSFRTSGSYEQYF

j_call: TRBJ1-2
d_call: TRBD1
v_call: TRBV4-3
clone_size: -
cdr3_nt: TGCGCCAGCAGCCAAGATCGGACAGGGGATAACTATGGCTACACCTTC
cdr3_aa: CASSQDRTGDNYGYTF

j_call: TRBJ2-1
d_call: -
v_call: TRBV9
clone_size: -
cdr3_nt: TGTGCCAGCAGCGTAGGTGTTAGGGGGACTACTCTGAATGAGCAGTTCTTC
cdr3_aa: CASSVGVRGTTLNEQFF

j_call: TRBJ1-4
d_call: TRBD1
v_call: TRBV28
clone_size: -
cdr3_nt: TGTGCCAGCAGCCAGACAGGGATTGCAACTAATGAAAAACTGTTTTTT
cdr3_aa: CASSQTGIATNEKLFF

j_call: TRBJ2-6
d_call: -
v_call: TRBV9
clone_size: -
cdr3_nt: TGTGCCAGCAGCGTTCATGAGTCTGGGGCCAACGTCCTGACTTTC
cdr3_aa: CASSVHESGANVLTF

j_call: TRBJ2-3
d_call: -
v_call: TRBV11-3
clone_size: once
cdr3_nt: TGTGCCAGCAGCTTAGGGGCCTGGAGCACAGATACGCAGTATTTT
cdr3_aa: CASSLGAWSTDTQYF

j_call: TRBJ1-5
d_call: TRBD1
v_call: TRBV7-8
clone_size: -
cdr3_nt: TGTGCCAGCAGCCAACGGCGGACAGGAAACTCCTATCAGCCCCAGCATTTT
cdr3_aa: CASSQRRTGNSYQPQHF

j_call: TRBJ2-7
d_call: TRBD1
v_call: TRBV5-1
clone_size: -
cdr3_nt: TGCGCCAGCAGGATCGACAGGGATGCCTATGGGCAGTACTTC
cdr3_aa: CASRIDRDAYGQYF

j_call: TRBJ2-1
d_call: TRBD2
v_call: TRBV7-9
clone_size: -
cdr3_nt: TGTGCCAGCAGCCCACAGAGCGGGGGGCCCCTAGGAGAGCAGTTCTTC
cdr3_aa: CASSPQSGGPLGEQFF

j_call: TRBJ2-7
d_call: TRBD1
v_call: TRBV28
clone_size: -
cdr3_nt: TGTGCCACCGGAGGGGGCAGGGGGCTTGGCTACGAGCAGTACTTC
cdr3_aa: CATGGGRGLGYEQYF